This TCR beta chain was sequenced in a study of T-cell memory formation after mild COVID-19. TCRdb reprocessed the 5' RACE reads with MiXCR, giving one entry per CDR3 protein. Altogether under 40,000 distinct CDR3 sequences are present, 7% to 8% being singletons, with the ten largest covering around 30%. Sequencing was performed on PBMCs or a T cell subset sorted from them (not recorded which). The clonotype comes from a man younger than 35 who had mild COVID-19 (a few samples of this study predate the infection). Cell type and time point are not known.

DNA of the CDR3: TGTGCCAGCAGCCTCAAACACGCTAGCGGGGGGTTCCAAGAGACCCAGTACTTC. The encoded protein is CASSLKHASGGFQETQYF. This sequence joins TRBV9 and TRBJ2-5; 11 nucleotides match TRBD2. CDR3 length: 18 residues. The ends lost 4 bases at V and 1 base at J; junction bases unmatched: 12. The V gene's germline CDR1 is SGDLS and CDR2 YYNGEE.